The 15 T cell receptor beta chains in this list originate from one sample, sequenced in a study of cytomegalovirus exposure and HLA in healthy donors. With 60 Vbeta and 13 Jbeta primers, the PCR was carried out. Sequencing used immunoSEQ multiplex PCR; TCRdb keeps in-frame clones, though not all of them. The profile shows 130,000 to 150,000 clones, roughly 74% of them singletons. Sequencing was carried out using PBMCs. These receptors came from a woman younger than 30 in good health and CMV-seropositive.

V gene TRBV15 combines with J gene TRBJ1-5; D not resolved. The CDR3 is 13 residues long. Germline CDR1 and CDR2: LNHNV and YYDKDF (reference sequence). V lost 0 bases and J lost 5, with 5 bases in between. The CDR3 is CATSRDPDQPQHF. The CDR3 coding sequence is TGTGCCACCAGCAGAGATCCCGATCAGCCCCAGCATTTT. The full variable domain, with the rest looked up from reference TRBV15 and TRBJ1-5, is DAMVIQNPRYQVTQFGKPVTLSCSQTLNHNVMYWYQQKSSQAPKLLFHYYDKDFNNEADTPDNFQSRRPNTSFCFLDIRSPGLGDTAMYLCATSRDPDQPQHFGDGTRLSIL.

V is TRBV30 and J is TRBJ2-7; D unclear. Trimming removed 3 bases from V and 0 bases from J, with 9 bases in between. The germline V gene has CDR1 GTSNPN and CDR2 SVGIG (reference sequence). The CDR3 runs to 13 residues. This CDR3 is CAWSPFSSYEQYF. In DNA, the CDR3 is TGTGCCTGGAGCCCATTCAGCTCCTACGAGCAGTACTTC.

The chain carries TRBV6-6 and TRBJ1-5; D perhaps matches TRBD1 (6 bases). V lost 2 bases, J lost 4 bases, and 12 bases lay in between. The CDR3 has 15 residues. CDR1 MNHNY and CDR2 SVGAGI come from the germline V gene (reference sequence). CDR3 region: CASSYPGHRNQPQHF. CDR3 in DNA: TGTGCCAGCAGTTACCCGGGACACCGGAATCAGCCCCAGCATTTT.

The genes are TRBV5-1 and TRBJ2-1; TRBD1 aligns across 8 bases. The germline V gene has CDR1 SGHRS and CDR2 YFSETQ. CDR3 size: 15 residues. Trimming took 3 bases from V and 4 from J; bases not matched to a gene: 6. The CDR3 DNA sequence: TGCGCCAGCAGCTCCGGGACAGGACATTACAATGAGCAGTTCTTC. Translated: CASSSGTGHYNEQFF.

This chain uses TRBV28 with TRBJ1-2, with D possibly matching TRBD1 (5 bases). The CDR3 extends over 14 amino acids. Trimming left V 7 bases short and J 5 bases short, with 17 bases between. CDR1 MDHEN and CDR2 SYDVKM come from the germline V gene. As DNA, the CDR3 is TGTGCCAGCACCTCTTTGGGGGGGGGTTATGGCTACACCTTC. Translated, it gives CASTSLGGGYGYTF.

The chain combines TRBV6-1 with TRBJ1-1, with 9 bases fitting TRBD1. The CDR3 runs to 14 residues. Germline V gene data show CDR1 as MNHNS and CDR2 as SASEGT. V was pared by 6 bases and J by 7 bases, with 9 bases of the junction left unmatched. Here the CDR3 DNA reads TGTGCCAGCAGGCCGACCGGGACAGGGAGTGAAGCTTTCTTT. It yields the protein CASRPTGTGSEAFF.

V is TRBV28 and J is TRBJ1-1; the match to TRBD1 covers 9 bases. This CDR3 has 16 residues. V shed 3 bases, J shed 4 bases, and the junction held 9 bases outside the gene matches. The V gene's germline CDR1 is MDHEN and CDR2 SYDVKM. The CDR3, as DNA: TGTGCCAGCAGTTTTGCACCGGGACAGGGCGGCACTGAAGCTTTCTTT. Its protein product is CASSFAPGQGGTEAFF. Supplemented by reference TRBV28 and TRBJ1-1, the full variable domain reads DVKVTQSSRYLVKRTGEKVFLECVQDMDHENMFWYRQDPGLGLRLIYFSYDVKMKEKGDIPEGYSVSREKKERFSLILESASTNQTSMYLCASSFAPGQGGTEAFFGQGTRLTVV.

The chain links TRBV7-9 to TRBJ2-7, with 8 bases identical to TRBD1. Germline CDR1 reads SEHNR; CDR2 reads FQNEAQ (reference sequence). V lost 2 bases to trimming and J lost 3 bases; unmatched junction nucleotides: 6. The CDR3 consists of 15 residues. CDR3 protein: CASSLRRTGYYEQYF. In nucleotides, the CDR3 is TGTGCCAGCAGCTTACGTCGGACAGGGTACTACGAGCAGTACTTC.

Comments on this clone: The same CDR3 arises from other DNA sequences in this sample as well. The rearrangement links TRBV21-1 to TRBJ1-6; no DNA check was done on the table's D call, TRBD1. TRBV21-1 is a pseudogene. This CDR3 spans 19 amino acids. The CDR3 nucleotides are TGTGCCAGCAGCAAAAGAGGGAACAGGGTCAGCTCCTATAATTCACCCCTCCACTTT. This sequence encodes CASSKRGNRVSSYNSPLHF.

This clone has more than one count but fewer than ten. This rearrangement joins TRBV6-5 to TRBJ1-6; the D is unclear. The CDR3 is 12 residues long. V lost 6 bases to trimming and J lost 7 bases, with 7 bases between them. Germline CDR1 MNHEY, CDR2 SVGAGI. The CDR3 DNA reads as TGTGCCAGCAGGGGCCGAAATTCACCCCTCCACTTT. Translated, it gives CASRGRNSPLHF.

This rearrangement joins TRBV2 to TRBJ1-2, with 8 bases aligning to TRBD1. From germline, CDR1 is SNHLY and CDR2 FYNNEI. This CDR3 has 14 residues. V was clipped by 5 bases and J by 5 bases; unmatched bases: 7. The CDR3 region has the DNA TGTGCCAGCAGTAAAGGACAGGGAGTTTATGGCTACACCTTC. Translated: CASSKGQGVYGYTF.

J is TRBJ2-2 and V is TRBV27, with 8 bases that match TRBD1. The CDR3 is 16 residues long. After removal of 7 bases from V and 7 bases from J, the junction contained 14 bases not matched to a gene. Germline CDR1 is MNHEY and CDR2 is SMNVEV (reference sequence). CDR3 amino acids: CASTRDMGTGRGELFF. The CDR3, as DNA: TGTGCCAGCACCAGGGATATGGGGACAGGCCGCGGGGAGCTGTTTTTT.

This chain uses TRBV19 with TRBJ1-1, with D unclear. The CDR3 extends over 13 amino acids. CDR1 and CDR2 (germline): LNHDA, SQIVND (reference sequence). Trimming removed 1 base from V and 1 base from J, with 4 bases in between. The chain's CDR3 is CASSIASNTEAFF. As DNA, the CDR3 is TGTGCCAGTAGTATAGCGTCGAACACTGAAGCTTTCTTT.

The chain couples TRBV6-5 to TRBJ2-1, with 7 bases that match TRBD1. After removal of 2 bases from V and 6 bases from J, the junction contained 4 bases not matched to a gene. In germline, CDR1 is MNHEY, CDR2 SVGAGI. The CDR3 covers 14 residues. The CDR3 DNA reads TGTGCCAGCAGTTACGACAGGGACCCCAATGAGCAGTTCTTC. Translated: CASSYDRDPNEQFF.

V and J are TRBV6-1 and TRBJ2-1; TRBD1 matches at 8 bases. The CDR3 is 14 residues long. Germline CDR1 and CDR2: MNHNS and SASEGT. With 3 bases clipped from V and 5 bases from J, the junction kept 3 bases outside the gene matches. This CDR3 is CASSEGDRNNEQFF. CDR3 DNA: TGTGCCAGCAGTGAGGGGGACAGGAACAATGAGCAGTTCTTC.